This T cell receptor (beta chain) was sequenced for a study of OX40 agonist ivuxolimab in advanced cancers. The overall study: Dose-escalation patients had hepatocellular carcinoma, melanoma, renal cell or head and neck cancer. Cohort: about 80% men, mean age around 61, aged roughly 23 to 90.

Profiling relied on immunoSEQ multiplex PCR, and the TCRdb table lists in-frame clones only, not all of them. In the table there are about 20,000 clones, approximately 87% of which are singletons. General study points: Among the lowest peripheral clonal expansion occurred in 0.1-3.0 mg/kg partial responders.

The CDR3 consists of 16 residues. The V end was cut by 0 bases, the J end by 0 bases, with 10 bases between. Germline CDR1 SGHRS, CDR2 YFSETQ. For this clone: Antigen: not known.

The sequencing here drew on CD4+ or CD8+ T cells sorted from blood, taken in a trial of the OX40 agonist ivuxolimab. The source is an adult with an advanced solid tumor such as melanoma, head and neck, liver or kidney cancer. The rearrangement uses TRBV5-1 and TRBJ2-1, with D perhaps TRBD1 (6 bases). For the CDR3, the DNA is TGCGCCAGCAGCTTGGGGGGGCTCGGCTCCTACAATGAGCAGTTCTTC. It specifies CASSLGGLGSYNEQFF.